This T cell receptor beta chain was recorded in a study of regulatory T cells in long-lasting Graves disease (dated by TCRdb to the early 2020s). Broadly, across the study: Newly diagnosed Graves' disease patients had taken antithyroid drugs for less than 3 months. The study took place in China and was registered as a clinical trial. Persistent Graves' disease patients were compared with newly diagnosed Graves' disease patients by peripheral blood TCR sequencing and RNA sequencing. TCR sequencing covered some 13 persistent and around 20 newly diagnosed Graves' disease patients, 33 samples in total.

Taken from the germline V gene, the CDR1 and CDR2 loops are MDHEN and SYDVKM. The CDR3 contains 15 residues, cysteine and phenylalanine counted. Only CDR3 DNA is held: 45 bases, read in frame from base 1. V and J lose 5 bases and 4 bases, and a span of 17 bases separates them. This clonotype was seen many times. Its antigen remains unidentified. Base qualities are not provided; no much larger clone lies one nucleotide away. The time point label for this specimen denotes: newly diagnosed GD, antithyroid drugs for less than 3 months. For both TCR sequencing and RNA sequencing, RNA was extracted from PBMCs in TRIzol. The diagnosis of Graves' disease followed American Thyroid Association guidelines. The patients came from an endocrinology department in Xi'an, China. Each patient gave roughly 10 milliliters of peripheral blood, collected in an EDTA anticoagulant tube. PBMCs were isolated by Ficoll Paque Plus density gradient separation without further T cell sorting. An Agilent 2100 Bioanalyzer and agarose gel were used to check RNA quality, and a NanoDrop 2000 was used to measure RNA concentration.

Preparation of the library involved multiplex PCR. TCRdb lists the instrument as Illumina HiSeq 4000. CDR3 regions were amplified by Arm-PCR with iRepertoire HTBI primers to construct TCR beta libraries. Before sequencing, the PCR products underwent gel purification. The source study handled its data this way. Across samples, roughly 60 TRBV and 12 to 15 TRBJ segments were identified and used for gene usage analysis of CDR3 amino acid clonotypes. Filtered high-quality paired reads were merged into contigs using COPE and FqMerger. Contigs were aligned with BLAST to IMGT TRBV, TRBD and TRBJ reference genes, and CDR3 was defined per IMGT. Any clonotype with a frequency above 0.1% was counted as a highly expanded clone. Shannon entropy was used to measure repertoire diversity, and the Gini coefficient was used to measure V-J evenness. Clonotypes shared by more than one individual were considered public. TCRdb redid the processing of the public reads, applying fastp at Q25 and MiXCR, and retained in-frame beta chains. Every entry covers one CDR3 protein and lists the most common genes and DNA from its rows. V and J calls and clone size were set by TCRdb, not the authors. Counted in this sample were roughly 500,000 distinct CDR3 sequences; about 15% of them appeared once. The ten biggest clones cover approximately 17% of the sample.

Beyond this particular receptor, the publication reports: Only peripheral blood was studied, because thyroid tissue, the primary lesion, was inaccessible. TRBV28, TRBJ1-2 and TRBJ2-5 were preferentially used in persistent disease, while TRBV20-1 and TRBJ2-1 were favored in newly diagnosed disease. Persistent patients shared more public clonotypes among themselves (more than 2,500) than newly diagnosed patients did (about 970). Only the TCR beta chain was sequenced and analyzed. Lower TCR Shannon entropy and fewer highly expanded clones were observed in persistent Graves' disease patients than in newly diagnosed patients, which suggested clonal expansion. The small sample size was acknowledged by the authors as a limitation that may reduce accuracy.

Separately, the same data were catalogued under a study of T cells in Graves' hyperthyroidism and ophthalmopathy. The second investigation adds: Stable Graves' hyperthyroidism was defined as the absence of progression to ophthalmopathy over 18 months of follow-up. Hyperthyroidism patients were newly diagnosed, with disease duration under 2 months, and aged 18 to 65 years. Patients with uncontrolled infections, other autoimmune diseases, pregnancy or lactation were excluded. Diagnoses were established on the basis of clinical symptoms, serum thyroxine and TRAb, thyroid ultrasound, and orbital computed tomography. A first-round RT-PCR of the TCR CDR3 used the HTBI primer set with the Qiagen OneStep RT-PCR kit. Most expanded thyroid clonotypes (frequency above 0.001) were also found in blood, which suggests that blood repertoires may mirror thyroid immune responses. Ophthalmopathy was separated from stable hyperthyroidism by a 13 V-J signature model, with approximately 90% sensitivity and about 81% specificity obtained in cross-validation and 80%/75% obtained in testing. In validation, the model predicted progression to ophthalmopathy with 60% to 71% sensitivity and 72% to 75% specificity, a median of 6.5 months before onset. To identify distinguishing TCR V-J signatures, a discovery cohort of 90 to 100 patients was used, comprising 40 to 45 with Graves' ophthalmopathy and around 60 with stable Graves' hyperthyroidism. An independent validation cohort of under 20 hyperthyroidism patients and more than 15 patients who later progressed to ophthalmopathy tested prospective prediction of ophthalmopathy. The 75 to 100 discovery patients were randomly split 7:3 into training and test sets. The study also compared thyroid tissue and blood T-cell repertoires from a handful of Graves' hyperthyroidism patients. Once sampling was done, hyperthyroidism patients were given methimazole at a starting dose of 30 mg daily, whereas ophthalmopathy patients were given high-dose intravenous methylprednisolone. A second multiplex PCR round built the libraries, followed by size selection and purification. The libraries were sequenced on an Illumina HiSeq2000 using paired-end 100 bp reads. SOAPnuke was used to process the raw data, throwing out any read that contained adapters or uncalled bases, had a mean Phred below 15, or lacked an exact constant-primer or identifier match. COPE v1.2.5 was used to merge high-quality paired reads, and clonotypes were defined as unique nucleotide sequences. Clonotypes were aligned to IMGT TRBV, TRBD and TRBJ reference segments using MiTCR v1.1. The analysis included only V-J combinations with a frequency above 0.0001, which together covered around 99% of the repertoires. The TCS score was defined as F50 (clonal expansion) divided by E x V (chaos), with BLOSUM62-based TCRdist calculated between CDR3 peptides within each V-J. Welch's t-statistics and random forest reduced 450 to 600 V-J features to 10 to 15, which were used in a naive Bayes classifier (R e1071). Sample size was not statistically predetermined, and investigators were not blinded to group allocation. According to the paper, TCR Vbeta CDR3 sequencing was carried out on about 140 peripheral blood samples, which came from 40 to 45 ophthalmopathy, 75 to 80 hyperthyroidism and approximately 17 progressor patients.

This receptor chain uses TRBV28 and TRBJ2-5; the D gene is possibly TRBD1 or TRBD2, each agreeing over 7 bases. The sample was peripheral blood mononuclear cells (PBMCs), taken at new diagnosis, from a patient treated with antithyroid drugs. The sequence derives from a woman aged 45 to 65 with Graves disease. Donor details come from another sample of the same person, matched by shared clones. The DNA sequence follows: TGTGCCAGCAGTCTAACCCAGGGGGGGGGAGAGACCCAGTACTTC. This translates into CASSLTQGGGETQYF.